This T cell receptor beta chain is from a study of T-cell reconstitution after alpha-beta-depleted transplantation in children. The V end was cut by 3 bases, the J end by 2 bases, with 8 bases between. The CDR3 contains 13 residues. Preparation of the TCRbeta library involved a method that used unique molecular identifiers. TCRdb reprocessed the PCR reads with MiXCR, giving one entry per CDR3 protein. In the table there are about 400,000 distinct CDR3 sequences, roughly 20% of which are singletons. This clonotype showed up just a few times. This TCR was recovered from a human donor who donated a stem cell graft to a child with acute myeloid leukemia. The sequenced sample was PBMCs from the stem cell graft donor, obtained from the stem cell graft. V and J are TRBV12-3 or TRBV12-4 and TRBJ2-7; D remains ambiguous. This chain's CDR3 is CASSFYPTYEQYF. The CDR3 DNA follows: TGTGCCAGCAGTTTTTACCCGACCTACGAGCAGTACTTC.